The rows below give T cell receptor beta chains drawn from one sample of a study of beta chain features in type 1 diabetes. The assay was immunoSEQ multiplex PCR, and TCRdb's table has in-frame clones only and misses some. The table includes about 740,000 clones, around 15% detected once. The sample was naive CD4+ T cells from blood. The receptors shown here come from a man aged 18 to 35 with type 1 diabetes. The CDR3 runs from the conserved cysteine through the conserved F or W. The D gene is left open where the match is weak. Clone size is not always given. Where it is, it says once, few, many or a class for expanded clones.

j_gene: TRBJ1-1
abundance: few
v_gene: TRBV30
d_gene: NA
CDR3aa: CAWGSQGTRTFF
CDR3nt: TGTGCCTGGGGGTCCCAGGGGACGAGGACTTTCTTT

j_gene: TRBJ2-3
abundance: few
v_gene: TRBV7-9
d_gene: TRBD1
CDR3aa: CASSPQGVMTDTQYF
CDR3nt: TGTGCCAGCAGCCCCCAGGGGGTGATGACAGATACGCAGTATTTT

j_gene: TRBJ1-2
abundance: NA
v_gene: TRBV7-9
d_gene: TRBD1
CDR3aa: CASSLHTGGDGYTF
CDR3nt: TGTGCCAGCAGCCTACACACAGGGGGCGATGGCTACACCTTC

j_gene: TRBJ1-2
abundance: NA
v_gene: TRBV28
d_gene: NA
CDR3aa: CASSSDDRLGYTF
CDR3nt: TGTGCCAGCAGTTCGGACGACAGGCTTGGCTACACCTTC

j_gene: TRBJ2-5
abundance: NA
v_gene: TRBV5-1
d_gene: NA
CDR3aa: CASSLGGQIGETQYF
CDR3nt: TGCGCCAGCAGCTTGGGGGGCCAAATTGGCGAGACCCAGTACTTC

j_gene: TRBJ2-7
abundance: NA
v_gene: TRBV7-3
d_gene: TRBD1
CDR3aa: CASSSGTEYYEQYF
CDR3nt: TGTGCCAGCAGCTCCGGGACAGAATACTACGAGCAGTACTTC

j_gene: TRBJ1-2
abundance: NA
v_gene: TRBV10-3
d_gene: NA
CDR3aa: CAIGGVGRGYTF
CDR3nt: TGTGCCATCGGCGGGGTCGGGAGGGGCTACACCTTC

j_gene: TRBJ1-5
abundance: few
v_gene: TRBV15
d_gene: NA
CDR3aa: CATSKERINQPQHF
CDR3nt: TGTGCCACCAGCAAAGAACGGATTAATCAGCCCCAGCATTTT

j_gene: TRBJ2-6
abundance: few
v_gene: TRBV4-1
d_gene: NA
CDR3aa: CASSQGGANVLTF
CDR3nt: TGCGCCAGCAGCCAGGGTGGGGCCAACGTCCTGACTTTC

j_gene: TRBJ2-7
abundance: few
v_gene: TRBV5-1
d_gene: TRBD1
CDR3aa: CASSGGQGGYEQYF
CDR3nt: TGCGCCAGCAGCGGTGGACAGGGGGGATACGAGCAGTACTTC

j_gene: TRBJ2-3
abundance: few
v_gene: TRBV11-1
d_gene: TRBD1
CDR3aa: CASSLQGSGDTQYF
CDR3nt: TGTGCCAGCAGTTTACAGGGGTCAGGGGATACGCAGTATTTT

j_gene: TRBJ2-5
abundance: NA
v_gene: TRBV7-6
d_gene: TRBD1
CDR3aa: CASSLGQGGPQYF
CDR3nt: TGTGCCAGCAGCTTGGGACAGGGAGGTCCCCAGTACTTC

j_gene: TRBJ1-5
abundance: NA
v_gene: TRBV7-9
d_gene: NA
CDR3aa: CASSQNRDNQPQHF
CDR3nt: TGTGCCAGCAGCCAGAACAGGGACAATCAGCCCCAGCATTTT

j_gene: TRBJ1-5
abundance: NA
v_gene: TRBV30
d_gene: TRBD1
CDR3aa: CAWSAQGYSNQPQHF
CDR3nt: TGTGCCTGGAGTGCACAGGGGTATAGCAATCAGCCCCAGCATTTT

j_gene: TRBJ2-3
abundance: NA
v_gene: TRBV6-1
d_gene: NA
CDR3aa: CASSEFVSTGTDTQYF
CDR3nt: TGTGCCAGCAGTGAATTTGTCTCCACGGGGACAGATACGCAGTATTTT